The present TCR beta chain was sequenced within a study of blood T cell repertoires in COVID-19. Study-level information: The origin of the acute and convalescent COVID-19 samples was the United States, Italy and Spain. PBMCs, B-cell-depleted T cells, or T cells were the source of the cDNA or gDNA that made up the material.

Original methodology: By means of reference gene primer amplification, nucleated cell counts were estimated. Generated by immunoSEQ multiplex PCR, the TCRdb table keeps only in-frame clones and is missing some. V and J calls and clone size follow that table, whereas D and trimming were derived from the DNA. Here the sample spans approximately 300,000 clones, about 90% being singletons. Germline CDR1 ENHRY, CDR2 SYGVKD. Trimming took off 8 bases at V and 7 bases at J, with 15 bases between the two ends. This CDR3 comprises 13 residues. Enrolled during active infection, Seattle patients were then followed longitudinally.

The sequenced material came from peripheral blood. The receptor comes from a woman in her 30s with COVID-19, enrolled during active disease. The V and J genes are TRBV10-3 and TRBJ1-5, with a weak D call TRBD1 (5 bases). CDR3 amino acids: CAIRRGGEQPQHF. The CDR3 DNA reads TGTGCCATCCGTCGGGGGGGGGAGCAGCCCCAGCATTTT.